This T cell receptor beta chain comes out of a study of PD-1 blockade in classical Hodgkin lymphoma. On the study more broadly: Nivolumab dosing for patients was 3 mg/kg, administered intravenously every 2 weeks.

Every patient had relapsed following autologous stem cell transplantation, and cohorts differed in brentuximab vedotin exposure. The data were produced by immunoSEQ multiplex PCR, yet TCRdb's version contains in-frame clones alone and is incomplete. The table lists 75,000 to 100,000 clones, 65% to 85% of them singletons. This CDR3 has 17 amino acids. V lost 0 bases to trimming and J lost 2 bases, with 15 bases between them. Germline assignment: CDR1 SGHRS and CDR2 YFSETQ. Findings of the study overall: Diversity in CD4+ TCRs, unlike that measured in CD8+ TCRs, had risen significantly by C4D1.

Remarks on this clone: Antigen: not known.

The starting material was peripheral blood mononuclear cells (PBMCs), obtained at baseline. The chain joins TRBV5-1 to TRBJ2-1, with D perhaps TRBD1 (5 bases). This TCR was recovered from a human donor with classical Hodgkin lymphoma. The CDR3 region has the DNA TGCGCCAGCAGCTTGGGGGCGCAGGGTCCAACCTACAATGAGCAGTTCTTC. Translating gives CASSLGAQGPTYNEQFF.